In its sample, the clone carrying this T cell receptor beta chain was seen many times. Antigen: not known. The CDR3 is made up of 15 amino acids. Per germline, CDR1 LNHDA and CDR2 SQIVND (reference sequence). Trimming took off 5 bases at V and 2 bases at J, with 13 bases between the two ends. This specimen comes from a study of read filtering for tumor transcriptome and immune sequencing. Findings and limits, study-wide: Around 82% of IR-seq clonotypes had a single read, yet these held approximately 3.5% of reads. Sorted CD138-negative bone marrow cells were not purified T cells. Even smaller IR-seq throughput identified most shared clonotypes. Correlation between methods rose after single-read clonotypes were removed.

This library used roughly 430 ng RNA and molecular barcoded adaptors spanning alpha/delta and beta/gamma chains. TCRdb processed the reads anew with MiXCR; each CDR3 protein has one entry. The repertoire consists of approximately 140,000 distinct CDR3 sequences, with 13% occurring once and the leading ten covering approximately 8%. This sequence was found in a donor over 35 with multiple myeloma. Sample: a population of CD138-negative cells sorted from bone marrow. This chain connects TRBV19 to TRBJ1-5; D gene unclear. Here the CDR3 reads CASSVLGYGNQPQHF. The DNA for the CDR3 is TGTGCCAGTAGTGTATTGGGCTATGGCAATCAGCCCCAGCATTTT.